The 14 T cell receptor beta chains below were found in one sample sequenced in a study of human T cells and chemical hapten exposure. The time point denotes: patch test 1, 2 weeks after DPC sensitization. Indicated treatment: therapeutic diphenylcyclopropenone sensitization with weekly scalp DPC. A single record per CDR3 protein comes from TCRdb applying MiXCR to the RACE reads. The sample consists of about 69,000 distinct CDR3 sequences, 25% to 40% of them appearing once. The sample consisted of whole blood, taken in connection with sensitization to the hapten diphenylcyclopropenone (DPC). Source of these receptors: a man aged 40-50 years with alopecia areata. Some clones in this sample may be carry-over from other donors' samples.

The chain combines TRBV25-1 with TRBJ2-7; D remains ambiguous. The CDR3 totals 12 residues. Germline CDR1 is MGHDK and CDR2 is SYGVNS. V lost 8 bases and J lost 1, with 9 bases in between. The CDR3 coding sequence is TGTGCCAGCGAAGGTTCTTCCTACGAGCAGTACTTC. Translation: CASEGSSYEQYF.

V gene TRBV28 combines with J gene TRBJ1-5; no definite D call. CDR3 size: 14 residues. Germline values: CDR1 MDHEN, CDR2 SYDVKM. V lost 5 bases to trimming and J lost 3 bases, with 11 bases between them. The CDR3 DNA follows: TGTGCCAGCAGTCCCCCGGGCTTCAATCAGCCCCAGCATTTT. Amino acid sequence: CASSPPGFNQPQHF.

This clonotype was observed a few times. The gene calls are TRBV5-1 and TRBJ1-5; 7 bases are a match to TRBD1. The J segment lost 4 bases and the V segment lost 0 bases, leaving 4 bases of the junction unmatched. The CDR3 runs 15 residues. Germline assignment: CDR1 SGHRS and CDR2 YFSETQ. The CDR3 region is CASSLEGTANQPQHF. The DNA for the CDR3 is TGCGCCAGCAGCTTGGAAGGGACAGCAAATCAGCCCCAGCATTTT.

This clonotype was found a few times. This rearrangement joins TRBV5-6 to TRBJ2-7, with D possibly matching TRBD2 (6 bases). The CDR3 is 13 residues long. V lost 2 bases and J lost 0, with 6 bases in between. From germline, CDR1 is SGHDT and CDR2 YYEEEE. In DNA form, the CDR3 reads TGTGCCAGCAGCTTACTAGCCTCCTACGAGCAGTACTTC. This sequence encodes CASSLLASYEQYF. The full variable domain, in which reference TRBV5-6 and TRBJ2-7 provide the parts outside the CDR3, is DAGVTQSPTHLIKTRGQQVTLRCSPKSGHDTVSWYQQALGQGPQFIFQYYEEEERQRGNFPDRFSGHQFPNYSSELNVNALLLGDSALYLCASSLLASYEQYFGPGTRLTVT.

The CDR3 loop reads CASSVIAGSTDTQYF. CDR3 nucleotide sequence: TGTGCCAGCAGTGTAATAGCGGGAAGCACAGATACGCAGTATTTT. The chain combines TRBV6-4 with TRBJ2-3; 8 bases fit TRBD2. The germline CDR1 and CDR2 sequences are MRHNA and SNTAGT. V lost 4 bases to trimming and J lost 0 bases; unmatched junction nucleotides: 3. This CDR3 spans 15 amino acids.

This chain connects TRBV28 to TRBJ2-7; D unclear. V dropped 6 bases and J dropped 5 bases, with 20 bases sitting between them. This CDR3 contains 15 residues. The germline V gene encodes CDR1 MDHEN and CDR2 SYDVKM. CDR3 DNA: TGTGCCAGCAGCAAAGTAACCCCCACCGGCCACGAGCAGTACTTC. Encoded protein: CASSKVTPTGHEQYF. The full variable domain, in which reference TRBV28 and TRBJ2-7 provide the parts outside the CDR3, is DVKVTQSSRYLVKRTGEKVFLECVQDMDHENMFWYRQDPGLGLRLIYFSYDVKMKEKGDIPEGYSVSREKKERFSLILESASTNQTSMYLCASSKVTPTGHEQYFGPGTRLTVT.

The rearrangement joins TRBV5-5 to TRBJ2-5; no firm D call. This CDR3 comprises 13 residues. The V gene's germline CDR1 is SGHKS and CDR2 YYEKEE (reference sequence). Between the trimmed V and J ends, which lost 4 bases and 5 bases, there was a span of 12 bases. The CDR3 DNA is TGTGCCAGCAGCCCTGGACCGGCCGAGACCCAGTACTTC. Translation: CASSPGPAETQYF.

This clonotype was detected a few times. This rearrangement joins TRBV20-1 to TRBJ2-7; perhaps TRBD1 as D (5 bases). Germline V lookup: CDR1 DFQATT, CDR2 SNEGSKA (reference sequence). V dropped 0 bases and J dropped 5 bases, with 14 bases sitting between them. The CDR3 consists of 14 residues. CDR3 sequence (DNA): TGCAGTGCTAGAGATCGAGACCAGGGCCACGAGCAGTACTTC. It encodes CSARDRDQGHEQYF.

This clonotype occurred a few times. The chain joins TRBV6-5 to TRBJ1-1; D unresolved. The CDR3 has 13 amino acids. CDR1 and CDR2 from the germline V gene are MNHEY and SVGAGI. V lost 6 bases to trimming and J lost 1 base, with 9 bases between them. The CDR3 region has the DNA TGTGCCAGCAGAGTGGTGAGGAACACTGAAGCTTTCTTT. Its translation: CASRVVRNTEAFF.

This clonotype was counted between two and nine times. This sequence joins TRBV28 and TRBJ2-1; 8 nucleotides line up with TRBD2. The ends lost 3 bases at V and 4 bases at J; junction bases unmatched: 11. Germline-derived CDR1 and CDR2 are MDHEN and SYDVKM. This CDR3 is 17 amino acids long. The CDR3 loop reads CASSFAVAGGIYNEQFF. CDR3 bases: TGTGCCAGCAGTTTTGCAGTGGCGGGAGGCATTTACAATGAGCAGTTCTTC.

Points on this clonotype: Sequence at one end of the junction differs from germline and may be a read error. CDR3 DNA: TGTGCTAGCAGCTTGGGACAGGGGGCGGCAGATACGCAGTATTTT. Translation gives CASSLGQGAADTQYF. The gene calls are TRBV7-9 and TRBJ2-3; 12 nucleotides match TRBD1. The CDR3 has 15 residues. From germline, CDR1 is SEHNR and CDR2 FQNEAQ (reference sequence).

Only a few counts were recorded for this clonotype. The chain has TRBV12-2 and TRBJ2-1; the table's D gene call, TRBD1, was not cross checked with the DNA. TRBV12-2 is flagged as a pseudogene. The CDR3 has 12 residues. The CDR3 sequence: CAETGARDEQFF. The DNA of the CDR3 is TGTGCAGAGACAGGGGCAAGGGATGAGCAGTTCTTC.

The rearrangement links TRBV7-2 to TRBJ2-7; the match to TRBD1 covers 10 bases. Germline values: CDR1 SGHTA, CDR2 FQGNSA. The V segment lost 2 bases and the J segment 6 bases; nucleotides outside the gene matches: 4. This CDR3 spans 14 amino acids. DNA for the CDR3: TGTGCCAGCAGCTTAAGGGACAGGGGTTCCGAGCAGTACTTC. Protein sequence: CASSLRDRGSEQYF.

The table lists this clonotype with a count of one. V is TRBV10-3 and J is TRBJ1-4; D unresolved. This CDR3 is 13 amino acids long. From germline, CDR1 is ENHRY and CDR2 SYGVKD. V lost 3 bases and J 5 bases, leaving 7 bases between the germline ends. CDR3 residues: CAISDLLNEKLFF. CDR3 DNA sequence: TGTGCCATCAGTGATCTGTTAAATGAAAAACTGTTTTTT.